What follows describes a single T cell receptor (beta chain). Its antigen is unidentified. The sample originates from a study of persistence of HIV-infected CD4 T cells. Study-wide background: Isolated cells were CMV- and HIV-1 Gag-responding CD4+ T cells. A median of around 8 years of suppressive ART preceded sampling.

This was the immunoSEQ version 4 assay in survey mode. Some clones are missing from TCRdb's copy, which holds only in-frame ones; the method was immunoSEQ multiplex PCR. The repertoire has 46,000 or so clones, over 70% of them found once; the top ten carry 2.5% to 3.5%. Looked up from germline, CDR1 is LNHDA and CDR2 is SQIVND (reference sequence). The CDR3 runs 13 residues. Trimming stripped 3 bases from V and 4 bases from J, with 9 bases between. Stimulation used 7.5 to 10 ug/mL lysate from CMV-infected fibroblasts. Memory cells lacking CD40L and CD69 with high CD45RO were sorted. J is TRBJ1-2 and V is TRBV19; maybe TRBD1 (6 bases). The receptor was isolated from an adult man with HIV who was CMV-seropositive. Material: CD4+ T cells sorted from PBMCs after approximately 18-hour stimulation, obtained from a patient who received antiretroviral therapy. CDR3 nucleotide sequence: TGTGCCAGTAGTATCGGCAGGGGCTATGGCTACACCTTC. Translated, it gives CASSIGRGYGYTF.